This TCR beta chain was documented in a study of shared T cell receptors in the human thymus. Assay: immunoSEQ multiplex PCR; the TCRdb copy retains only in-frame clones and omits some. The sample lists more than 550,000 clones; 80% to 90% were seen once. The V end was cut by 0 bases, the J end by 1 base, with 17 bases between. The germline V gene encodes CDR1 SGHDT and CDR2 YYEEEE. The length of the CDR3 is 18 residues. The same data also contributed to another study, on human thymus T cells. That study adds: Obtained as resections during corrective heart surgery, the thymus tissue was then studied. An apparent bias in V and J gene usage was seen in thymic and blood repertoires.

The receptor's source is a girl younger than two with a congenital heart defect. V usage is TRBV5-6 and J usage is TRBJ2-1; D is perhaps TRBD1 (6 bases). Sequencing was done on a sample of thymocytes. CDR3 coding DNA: TGTGCCAGCAGCTTGGGAGGACAGACCGATTTATCCTACAATGAGCAGTTCTTC. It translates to CASSLGGQTDLSYNEQFF.